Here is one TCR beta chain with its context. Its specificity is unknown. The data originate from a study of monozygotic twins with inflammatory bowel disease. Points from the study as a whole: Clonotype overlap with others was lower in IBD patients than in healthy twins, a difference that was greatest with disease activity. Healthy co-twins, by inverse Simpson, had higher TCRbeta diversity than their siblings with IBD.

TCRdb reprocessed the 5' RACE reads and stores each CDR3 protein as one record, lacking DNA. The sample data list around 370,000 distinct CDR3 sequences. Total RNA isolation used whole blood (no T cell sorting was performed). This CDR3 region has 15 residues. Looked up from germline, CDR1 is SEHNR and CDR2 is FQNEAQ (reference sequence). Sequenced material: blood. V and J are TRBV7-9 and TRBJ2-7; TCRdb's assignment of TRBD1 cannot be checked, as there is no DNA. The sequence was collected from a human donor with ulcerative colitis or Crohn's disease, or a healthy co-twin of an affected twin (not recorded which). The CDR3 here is CASSLSPRVDYEQYF. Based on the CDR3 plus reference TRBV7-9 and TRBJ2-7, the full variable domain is DTGVSQNPRHKITKRGQNVTFRCDPISEHNRLYWYRQTLGQGPEFLTYFQNEAQLEKSRLLSDRFSAERPKGSFSTLEIQRTEQGDSAMYLCASSLSPRVDYEQYFGPGTRLTVT.